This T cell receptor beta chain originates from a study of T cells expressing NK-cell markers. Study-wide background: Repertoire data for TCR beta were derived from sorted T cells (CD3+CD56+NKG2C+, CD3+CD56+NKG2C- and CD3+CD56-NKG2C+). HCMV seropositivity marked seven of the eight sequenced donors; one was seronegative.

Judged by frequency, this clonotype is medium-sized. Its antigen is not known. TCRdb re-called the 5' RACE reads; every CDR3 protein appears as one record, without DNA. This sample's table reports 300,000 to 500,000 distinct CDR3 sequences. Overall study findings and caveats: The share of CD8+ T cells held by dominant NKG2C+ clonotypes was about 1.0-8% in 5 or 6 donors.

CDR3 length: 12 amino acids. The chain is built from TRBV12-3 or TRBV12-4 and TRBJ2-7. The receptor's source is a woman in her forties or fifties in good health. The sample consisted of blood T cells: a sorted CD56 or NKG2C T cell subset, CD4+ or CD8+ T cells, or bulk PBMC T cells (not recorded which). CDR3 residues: CASSLLIYEQYF.